Following are 2 T cell receptor beta chains from one sample sequenced in a study of T cell changes during pregnancy in multiple sclerosis. Data came from immunoSEQ multiplex PCR; TCRdb stores just in-frame clones and leaves some out. The repertoire holds tens of thousands of clones, with 91% as singletons. The input for sequencing was CD8+ T cells from peripheral blood mononuclear cells, taken after pregnancy. The receptor set was obtained from a female donor with multiple sclerosis, enrolled in a pregnancy study.

The V and J genes are TRBV5-1 and TRBJ2-7; 7 bases are a match to TRBD1. The length of the CDR3 is 16 residues. J was trimmed by 5 bases and V by 5 bases; bases with no gene match: 16. Germline CDR1 reads SGHRS; CDR2 reads YFSETQ. The chain's CDR3 is CASSFVGPGQFDEQYF. CDR3 nucleotides: TGCGCCAGCAGTTTTGTGGGTCCGGGACAGTTTGACGAGCAGTACTTC.

The chain employs TRBV5-6 and TRBJ1-1; the D gene is possibly TRBD1 (5 bases). The germline gives CDR1 SGHDT, CDR2 YYEEEE. The V and J ends lost 2 bases and 4 bases respectively, with 6 bases between them. This CDR3 is built from 12 residues. The CDR3 spells CASSLGVTEAFF. In nucleotides, the CDR3 is TGTGCCAGCAGCTTAGGGGTCACTGAAGCTTTCTTT. Supplemented by reference TRBV5-6 and TRBJ1-1, the full variable domain reads DAGVTQSPTHLIKTRGQQVTLRCSPKSGHDTVSWYQQALGQGPQFIFQYYEEEERQRGNFPDRFSGHQFPNYSSELNVNALLLGDSALYLCASSLGVTEAFFGQGTRLTVV.